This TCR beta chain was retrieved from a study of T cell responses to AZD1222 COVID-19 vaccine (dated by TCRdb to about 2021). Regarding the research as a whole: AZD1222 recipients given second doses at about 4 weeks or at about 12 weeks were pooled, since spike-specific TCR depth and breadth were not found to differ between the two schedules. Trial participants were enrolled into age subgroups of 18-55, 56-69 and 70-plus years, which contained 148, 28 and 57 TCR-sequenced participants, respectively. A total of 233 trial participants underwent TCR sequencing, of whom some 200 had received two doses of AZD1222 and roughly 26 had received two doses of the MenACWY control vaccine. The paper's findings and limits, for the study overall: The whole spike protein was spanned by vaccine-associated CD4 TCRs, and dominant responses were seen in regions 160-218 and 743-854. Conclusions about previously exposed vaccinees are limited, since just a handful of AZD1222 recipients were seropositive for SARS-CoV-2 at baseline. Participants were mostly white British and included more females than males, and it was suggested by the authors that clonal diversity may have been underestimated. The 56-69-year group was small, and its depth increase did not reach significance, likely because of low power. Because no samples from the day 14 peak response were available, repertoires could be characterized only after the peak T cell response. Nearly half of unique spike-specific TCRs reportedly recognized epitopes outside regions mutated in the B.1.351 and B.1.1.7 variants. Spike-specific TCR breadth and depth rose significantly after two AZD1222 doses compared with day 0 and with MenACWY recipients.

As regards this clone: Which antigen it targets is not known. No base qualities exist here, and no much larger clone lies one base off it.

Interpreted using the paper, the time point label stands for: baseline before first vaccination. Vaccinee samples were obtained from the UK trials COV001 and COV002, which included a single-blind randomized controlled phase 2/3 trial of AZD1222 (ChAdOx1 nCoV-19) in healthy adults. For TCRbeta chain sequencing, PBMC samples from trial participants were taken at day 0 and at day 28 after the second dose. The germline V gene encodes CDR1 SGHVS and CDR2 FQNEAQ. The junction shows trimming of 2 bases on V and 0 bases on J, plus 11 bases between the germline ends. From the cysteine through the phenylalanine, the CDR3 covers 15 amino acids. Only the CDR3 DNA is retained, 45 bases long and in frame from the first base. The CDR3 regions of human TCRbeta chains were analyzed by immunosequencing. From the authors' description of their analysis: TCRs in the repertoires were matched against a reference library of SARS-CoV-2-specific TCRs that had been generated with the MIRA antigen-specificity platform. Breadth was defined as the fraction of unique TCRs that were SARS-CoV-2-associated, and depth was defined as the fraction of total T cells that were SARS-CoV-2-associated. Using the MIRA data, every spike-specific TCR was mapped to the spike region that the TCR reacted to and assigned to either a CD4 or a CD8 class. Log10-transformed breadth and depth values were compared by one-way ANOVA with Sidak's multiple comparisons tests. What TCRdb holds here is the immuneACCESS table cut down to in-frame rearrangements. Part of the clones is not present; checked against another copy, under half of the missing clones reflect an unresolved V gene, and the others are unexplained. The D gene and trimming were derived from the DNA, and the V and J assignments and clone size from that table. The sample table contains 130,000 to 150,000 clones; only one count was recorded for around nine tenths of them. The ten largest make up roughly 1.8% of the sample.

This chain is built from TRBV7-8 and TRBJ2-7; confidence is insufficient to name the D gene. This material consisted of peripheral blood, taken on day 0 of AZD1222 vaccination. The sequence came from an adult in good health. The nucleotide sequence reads TGTGCCAGCAGCTTAATACCTTCTGGCTCCTACGAGCAGTACTTC. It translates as CASSLIPSGSYEQYF.